These 18 T cell receptor beta chains were all obtained from the same sample, sequenced in a study of blood T cell repertoires in COVID-19 (dated by TCRdb to the early 2020s). Libraries came from the immunoSEQ multiplex PCR assay. TCRdb mirrors the immuneACCESS table, restricted to in-frame sequences. Some clones are absent from its copies; in checked studies, under half trace to an unresolved V gene, and the reason for the others is unknown. This sample holds hundreds of thousands of clones; over 65% were observed only once. The ten largest clones take up over 3% of the sample. Sequencing was performed on peripheral blood. Receptors were obtained from a woman over 75 with acute or convalescent COVID-19.

The chain has TRBV7-8 and TRBJ2-1; D not certain. V was trimmed by 5 bases and J by 7 bases, leaving 9 bases between them. The CDR3 is 12 amino acids. CDR1 is SGHVS and CDR2 is FQNEAQ in the germline V gene. The CDR3 DNA follows: TGTGCCAGCAGCCTCTATGTTAATGAGCAGTTCTTC. Translating it yields CASSLYVNEQFF.

This chain connects TRBV7-9 to TRBJ1-2, with 8 bases that match TRBD1. Germline CDR1 and CDR2: SEHNR and FQNEAQ (reference sequence). The ends lost 3 bases at V and 4 bases at J; junction bases unmatched: 7. The CDR3 spans 15 residues. The CDR3 is CASSFGQGVRYGYTF. The CDR3 nucleotides are TGTGCCAGCAGCTTTGGACAGGGCGTTCGCTATGGCTACACCTTC.

CDR3 sequence: CASSLAPTANYGYTF. The CDR3 nucleotides are TGCGCCAGCAGCTTAGCCCCGACAGCTAACTATGGCTACACCTTC. The chain recombines TRBV5-1 with TRBJ1-2, with D possibly TRBD1 on 5 matching bases. V was cut by 2 bases and J by 0 bases, with 11 bases left in between. The CDR3 is 15 amino acids. The germline gives CDR1 SGHRS, CDR2 YFSETQ.

This clone was recorded once. This chain uses TRBV7-2 with TRBJ1-5; D gene uncertain. Trimming shortened V by 8 bases and J by 2 bases, and 22 bases separated the two germline ends. Germline V gene sequence: CDR1 SGHTA, CDR2 FQGNSA. The CDR3 has 17 residues. The CDR3 sequence is CASGMRTLPAGNQPQHF. For the CDR3, the DNA is TGTGCCAGCGGAATGAGGACTCTCCCCGCGGGCAATCAGCCCCAGCATTTT.

This clone appeared a few times. The J gene is TRBJ2-7, the V gene TRBV6-6; 12 bases line up with TRBD2. The CDR3 has 15 amino acids. The J segment lost 1 base and the V segment lost 5 bases, leaving 3 bases of the junction unmatched. Germline V CDR1 and CDR2: MNHNY, SVGAGI (reference sequence). CDR3: CASSKGTSGSYEQYF. The CDR3 DNA sequence: TGTGCCAGCAGTAAGGGGACTAGCGGGTCCTACGAGCAGTACTTC.

This clone was detected once. In nucleotides, the CDR3 is TGTGCCTGGATCAGGACAGGGGTACAAGAGACCCAGTACTTC. Residues: CAWIRTGVQETQYF. The chain uses TRBV30 and TRBJ2-5; the match to TRBD1 covers 9 bases. CDR3 length: 14 residues. Germline lookup yields CDR1 GTSNPN and CDR2 SVGIG (reference sequence). V shed 4 bases and J 2 bases; nucleotides not matched to a gene: 5.

The chain links TRBV21-1 to TRBJ2-7; TRBD2 was called by the table and not checked on the DNA. TRBV21-1 is shown as a pseudogene. The CDR3 totals 16 residues. The CDR3 DNA sequence: TGTGCCAGCAGCAAATCCTCCCCGACTACTAGCTACGAGCAGTACTTC. Translating gives CASSKSSPTTSYEQYF.

This rearrangement joins TRBV7-9 to TRBJ1-2; D is unclear. Looked up from germline, CDR1 is SEHNR and CDR2 is FQNEAQ (reference sequence). V was clipped by 1 base and J by 1 base, with 10 bases between them. The CDR3 contains 15 residues. In nucleotides, the CDR3 is TGTGCCAGCAGCTTAGGGGCAGGCTTTAACTATGGCTACACCTTC. Translation gives CASSLGAGFNYGYTF.

The chain combines TRBV2 with TRBJ1-1, with 11 bases that match TRBD1. This CDR3 contains 14 residues. V lost 8 bases, J lost 2 bases, and 4 bases stayed unmatched. The germline V gene has CDR1 SNHLY and CDR2 FYNNEI. The chain's CDR3 is CASGQGARNTEAFF. The CDR3 DNA reads as TGTGCCAGCGGACAGGGGGCAAGAAACACTGAAGCTTTCTTT.

The chain uses TRBV2 and TRBJ2-1; 10 bases map to TRBD1. Trimming took 4 bases from V and 7 from J; bases not matched to a gene: 4. This CDR3 spans 14 amino acids. Germline V CDR1 and CDR2: SNHLY, FYNNEI. CDR3 coding DNA: TGTGCCAGCAGTGGACAGGGGGCGGTTAATGAGCAGTTCTTC. As protein: CASSGQGAVNEQFF.

In this sample, this clone turned up once. The rearrangement joins TRBV6-6 to TRBJ1-5; 8 bases fit TRBD1. Germline V gene data show CDR1 as MNHNY and CDR2 as SVGAGI (reference sequence). J lost 4 bases, V lost 10 bases, and 9 bases had no gene match. The CDR3 runs 14 residues. The DNA of the CDR3 is TGTGCCACCTACTGGACAGGGACGAATCAGCCCCAGCATTTT. Protein sequence: CATYWTGTNQPQHF.

V and J are TRBV6-1 and TRBJ1-2, with D perhaps matching TRBD1 (6 bases). Germline V gene sequence: CDR1 MNHNS, CDR2 SASEGT. CDR3 size: 15 residues. The V end lost 1 base, the J end lost 4 bases, and 13 bases lay between the germline ends. CDR3 amino acids: CASSEGTDQFYGYTF. CDR3 sequence (DNA): TGTGCCAGCAGTGAAGGGACAGATCAATTCTATGGCTACACCTTC.

The V and J genes are TRBV19 and TRBJ1-3; the D is unclear. Germline CDR1 LNHDA, CDR2 SQIVND (reference sequence). There are 15 residues in the CDR3. The germline V and J ends were trimmed by 5 bases and 0 bases, with 11 bases remaining between them. The CDR3 DNA follows: TGTGCCAGTAGTGGGGAGGCGACCTCTGGAAACACCATATATTTT. Its translation is CASSGEATSGNTIYF.

This clone was seen a single time. This chain connects TRBV5-4 to TRBJ2-6; TRBD1 is a possible D gene (6 bases). CDR1 SGHNT and CDR2 YYREEE come from the germline V gene (reference sequence). The CDR3 length is 15 residues. Trimming took off 4 bases at V and 4 bases at J, with 12 bases between the two ends. The CDR3 spells CASSLGTPGANVLTF. The DNA of the CDR3 is TGTGCCAGCAGCCTGGGGACACCAGGGGCCAACGTCCTGACTTTC.

The chain combines TRBV28 with TRBJ2-3; D not certain. The CDR3 covers 15 residues. Trimming left V 5 bases short and J 0 bases short, with 12 bases between. The germline V gene encodes CDR1 MDHEN and CDR2 SYDVKM. The CDR3 spells CASSLPSLSTDTQYF. As DNA, the CDR3 is TGTGCCAGCAGTCTCCCGAGCCTCAGCACAGATACGCAGTATTTT.

This clone was recorded only once. This chain links TRBV6-5 with TRBJ2-7, with a tentative D call TRBD2 (6 bases). V dropped 8 bases and J dropped 2 bases, with 16 bases sitting between them. Looked up from germline, CDR1 is MNHEY and CDR2 is SVGAGI. The CDR3 has 14 residues. The DNA for the CDR3 is TGTGCCAGCCACCGGACGGGGACTCCCTACGAGCAGTACTTC. Amino acid sequence: CASHRTGTPYEQYF.

Only one count was recorded for this clone. The chain employs TRBV19 and TRBJ2-3, with TRBD2 identical over 9 bases. There are 14 residues in the CDR3. Looked up from germline, CDR1 is LNHDA and CDR2 is SQIVND (reference sequence). V was pared by 5 bases and J by 5 bases, with 5 bases of the junction left unmatched. CDR3 DNA sequence: TGTGCCAGTAGTCATAGGACTAGCGTAGATACGCAGTATTTT. This gives the protein CASSHRTSVDTQYF.

This clone turned up a few times. The chain has TRBV7-9 and TRBJ1-3; D call uncertain. Trimming shortened V by 5 bases and J by 2 bases, and 10 bases separated the two germline ends. This CDR3 is built from 14 residues. Germline assignment: CDR1 SEHNR and CDR2 FQNEAQ (reference sequence). CDR3: CASSAVPAGNTIYF. As DNA, the CDR3 is TGTGCCAGCAGCGCGGTACCTGCTGGAAACACCATATATTTT.